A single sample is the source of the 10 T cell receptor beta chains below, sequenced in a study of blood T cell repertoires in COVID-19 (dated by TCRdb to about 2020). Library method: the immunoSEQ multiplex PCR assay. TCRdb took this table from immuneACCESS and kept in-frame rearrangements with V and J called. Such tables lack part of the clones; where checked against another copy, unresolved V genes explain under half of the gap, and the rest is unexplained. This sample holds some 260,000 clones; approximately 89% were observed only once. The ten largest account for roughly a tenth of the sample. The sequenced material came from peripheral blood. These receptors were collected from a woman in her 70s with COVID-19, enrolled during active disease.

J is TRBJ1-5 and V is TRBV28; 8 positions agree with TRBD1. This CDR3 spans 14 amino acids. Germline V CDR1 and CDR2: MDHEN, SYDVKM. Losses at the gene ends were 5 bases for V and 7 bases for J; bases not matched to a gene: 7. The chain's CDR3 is CASSTPSGGQPQHF. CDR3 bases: TGTGCCAGCAGTACACCATCAGGGGGCCAGCCCCAGCATTTT. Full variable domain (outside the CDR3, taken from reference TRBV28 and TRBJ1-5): DVKVTQSSRYLVKRTGEKVFLECVQDMDHENMFWYRQDPGLGLRLIYFSYDVKMKEKGDIPEGYSVSREKKERFSLILESASTNQTSMYLCASSTPSGGQPQHFGDGTRLSIL.

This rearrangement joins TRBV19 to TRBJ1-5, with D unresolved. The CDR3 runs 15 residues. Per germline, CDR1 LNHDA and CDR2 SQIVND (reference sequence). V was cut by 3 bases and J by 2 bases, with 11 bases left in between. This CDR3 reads CASSIQVGGNQPQHF. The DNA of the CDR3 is TGTGCCAGTAGTATCCAGGTGGGAGGCAATCAGCCCCAGCATTTT.

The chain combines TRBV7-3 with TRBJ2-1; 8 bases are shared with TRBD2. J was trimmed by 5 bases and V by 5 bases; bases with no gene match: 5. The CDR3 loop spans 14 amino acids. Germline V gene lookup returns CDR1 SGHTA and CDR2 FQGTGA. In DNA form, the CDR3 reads TGTGCCAGCAGCCCGGGGGGGAGAAACAATGAGCAGTTCTTC. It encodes CASSPGGRNNEQFF.

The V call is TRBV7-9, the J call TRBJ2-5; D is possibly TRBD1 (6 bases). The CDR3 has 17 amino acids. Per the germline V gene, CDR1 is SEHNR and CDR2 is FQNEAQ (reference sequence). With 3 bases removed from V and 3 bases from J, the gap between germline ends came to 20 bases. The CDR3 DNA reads TGTGCCAGCAGCTTTAGTGGGGGCCTCCGGAGAAAAGAGACCCAGTACTTC. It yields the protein CASSFSGGLRRKETQYF. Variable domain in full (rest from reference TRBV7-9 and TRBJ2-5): DTGVSQNPRHKITKRGQNVTFRCDPISEHNRLYWYRQTLGQGPEFLTYFQNEAQLEKSRLLSDRFSAERPKGSFSTLEIQRTEQGDSAMYLCASSFSGGLRRKETQYFGPGTRLLVL.

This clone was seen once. Here the CDR3 reads CASSAYRQANYGYTF. CDR3 in DNA: TGTGCCAGCAGCGCCTACCGACAGGCTAACTATGGCTACACCTTC. The rearrangement links TRBV28 to TRBJ1-2, with D possibly being TRBD1 (6 bases). Trimming shortened V by 6 bases and J by 0 bases, and 14 bases separated the two germline ends. Germline V gene lookup returns CDR1 MDHEN and CDR2 SYDVKM. The CDR3 is 15 amino acids.

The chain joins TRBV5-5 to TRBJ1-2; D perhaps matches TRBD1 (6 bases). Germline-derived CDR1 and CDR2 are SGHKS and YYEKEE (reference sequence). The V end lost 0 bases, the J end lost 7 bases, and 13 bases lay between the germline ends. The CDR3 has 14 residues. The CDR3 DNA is TGTGCCAGCAGCTTGGGCCAGGGGTTCCTTGGCTACACCTTC. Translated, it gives CASSLGQGFLGYTF.

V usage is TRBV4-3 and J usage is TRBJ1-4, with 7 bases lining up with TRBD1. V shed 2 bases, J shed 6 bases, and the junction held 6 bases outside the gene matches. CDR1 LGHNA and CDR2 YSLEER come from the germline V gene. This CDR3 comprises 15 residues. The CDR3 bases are TGCGCCAGCAGCCAACAAGGACAGGTCGATGAAAAACTGTTTTTT. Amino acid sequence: CASSQQGQVDEKLFF.

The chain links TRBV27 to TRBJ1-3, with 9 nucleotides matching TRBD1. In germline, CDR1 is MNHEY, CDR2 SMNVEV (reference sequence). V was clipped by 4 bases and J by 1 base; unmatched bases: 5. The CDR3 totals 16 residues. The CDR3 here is CASSSLQGASGNTIYF. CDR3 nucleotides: TGTGCCAGCAGTTCCTTACAGGGGGCATCTGGAAACACCATATATTTT.

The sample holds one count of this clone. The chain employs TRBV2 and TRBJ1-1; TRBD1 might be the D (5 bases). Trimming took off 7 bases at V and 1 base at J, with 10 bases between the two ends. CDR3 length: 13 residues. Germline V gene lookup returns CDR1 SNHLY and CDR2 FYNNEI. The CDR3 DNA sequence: TGTGCCAGCACCGGTCAGGGGAACACTGAAGCTTTCTTT. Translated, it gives CASTGQGNTEAFF.

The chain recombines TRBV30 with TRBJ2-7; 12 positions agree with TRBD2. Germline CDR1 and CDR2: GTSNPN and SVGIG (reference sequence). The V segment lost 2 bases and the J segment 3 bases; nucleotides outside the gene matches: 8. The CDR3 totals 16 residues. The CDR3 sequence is CAWSPPSGRGIYEQYF. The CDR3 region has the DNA TGTGCCTGGAGTCCACCTAGCGGGAGGGGGATCTACGAGCAGTACTTC. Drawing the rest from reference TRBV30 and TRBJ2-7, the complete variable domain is SQTIHQWPATLVQPVGSPLSLECTVEGTSNPNLYWYRQAAGRGLQLLFYSVGIGQISSEVPQNLSASRPQDRQFILSSKKLLLSDSGFYLCAWSPPSGRGIYEQYFGPGTRLTVT.